Detailed here is one T cell receptor (beta chain). This CDR3 has 16 amino acids. The J segment lost 6 bases and the V segment lost 5 bases, leaving 8 bases of the junction unmatched. Looked up from germline, CDR1 is MNHEY and CDR2 is SMNVEV (reference sequence). This sample is drawn from a study of control samples from healthy donors and cancer patients. Produced via immunoSEQ multiplex PCR; TCRdb's table is partial and in-frame only. In total, the table holds about 190,000 clones. Input material: blood. The receptor comes from a woman in her twenties or thirties in good health. The J gene is TRBJ2-1, the V gene TRBV27, with 12 bases identical to TRBD2. CDR3 DNA: TGTGCCAGCAGTCCCCGACTAGCGGGGGATGGCAATGAGCAGTTCTTC. Translation gives CASSPRLAGDGNEQFF.